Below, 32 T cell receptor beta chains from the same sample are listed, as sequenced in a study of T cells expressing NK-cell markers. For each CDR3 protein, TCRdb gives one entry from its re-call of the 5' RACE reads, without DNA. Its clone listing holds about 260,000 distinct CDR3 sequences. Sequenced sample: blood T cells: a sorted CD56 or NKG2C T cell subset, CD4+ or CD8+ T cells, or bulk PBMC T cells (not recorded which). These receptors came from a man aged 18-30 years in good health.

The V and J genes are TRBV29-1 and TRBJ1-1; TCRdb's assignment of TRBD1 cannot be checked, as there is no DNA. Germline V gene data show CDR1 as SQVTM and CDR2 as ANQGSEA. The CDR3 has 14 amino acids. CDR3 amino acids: CSVDSGTANTEAFF. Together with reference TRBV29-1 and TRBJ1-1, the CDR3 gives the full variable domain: SAVISQKPSRDICQRGTSLTIQCQVDSQVTMMFWYRQQPGQSLTLIATANQGSEATYESGFVIDKFPISRPNLTFSTLTVSNMSPEDSSIYLCSVDSGTANTEAFFGQGTRLTVV.

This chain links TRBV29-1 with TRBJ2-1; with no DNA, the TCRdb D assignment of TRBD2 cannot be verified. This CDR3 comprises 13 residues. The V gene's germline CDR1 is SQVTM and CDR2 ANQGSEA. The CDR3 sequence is CSVDSTSGRYQFF.

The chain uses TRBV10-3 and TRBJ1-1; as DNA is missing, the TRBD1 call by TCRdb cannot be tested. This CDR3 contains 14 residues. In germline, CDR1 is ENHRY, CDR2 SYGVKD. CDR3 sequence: CASGTGRGNTEAFF.

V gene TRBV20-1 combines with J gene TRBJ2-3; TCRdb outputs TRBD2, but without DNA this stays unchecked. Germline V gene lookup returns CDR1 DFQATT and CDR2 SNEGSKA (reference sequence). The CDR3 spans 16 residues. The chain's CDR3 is CSAPPNGGKITDTQYF.

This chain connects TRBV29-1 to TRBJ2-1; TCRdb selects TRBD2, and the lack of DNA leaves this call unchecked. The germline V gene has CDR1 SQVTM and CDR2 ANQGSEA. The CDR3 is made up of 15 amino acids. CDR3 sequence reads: CSVGSGPRFYNEQFF.

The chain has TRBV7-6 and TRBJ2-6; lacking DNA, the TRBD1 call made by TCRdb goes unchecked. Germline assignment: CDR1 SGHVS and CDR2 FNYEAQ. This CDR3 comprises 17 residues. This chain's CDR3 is CASSWGGESSGANVLTF.

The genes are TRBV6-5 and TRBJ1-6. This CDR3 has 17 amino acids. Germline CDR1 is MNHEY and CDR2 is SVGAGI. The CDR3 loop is CASSYSTGSSYNSPLHF.

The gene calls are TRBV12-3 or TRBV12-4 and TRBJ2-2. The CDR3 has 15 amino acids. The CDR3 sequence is CASSMDGGNTGELFF.

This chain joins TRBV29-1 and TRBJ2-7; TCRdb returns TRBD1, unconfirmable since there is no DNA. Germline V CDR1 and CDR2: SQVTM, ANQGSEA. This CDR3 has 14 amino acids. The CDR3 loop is CSVVPGLPSYEQYF.

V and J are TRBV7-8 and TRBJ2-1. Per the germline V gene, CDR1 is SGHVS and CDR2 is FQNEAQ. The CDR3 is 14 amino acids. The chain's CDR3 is CASSKQVAYNEQFF.

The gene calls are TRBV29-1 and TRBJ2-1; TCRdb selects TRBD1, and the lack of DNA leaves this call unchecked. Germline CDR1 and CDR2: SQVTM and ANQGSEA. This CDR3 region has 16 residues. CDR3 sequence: CSVGGRDFGAYNEQFF.

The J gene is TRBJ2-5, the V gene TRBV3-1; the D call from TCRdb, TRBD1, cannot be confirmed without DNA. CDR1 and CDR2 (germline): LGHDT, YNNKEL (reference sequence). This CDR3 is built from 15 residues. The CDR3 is CASSHIAGQQETQYF.

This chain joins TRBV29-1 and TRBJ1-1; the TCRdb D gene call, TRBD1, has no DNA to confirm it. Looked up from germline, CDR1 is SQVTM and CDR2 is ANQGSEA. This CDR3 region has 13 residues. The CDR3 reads CSVMGRKDPEAFF.

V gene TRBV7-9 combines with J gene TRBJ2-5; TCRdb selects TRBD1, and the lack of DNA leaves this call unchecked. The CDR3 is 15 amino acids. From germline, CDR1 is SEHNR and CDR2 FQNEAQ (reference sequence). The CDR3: CASSFRTGLEETQYF.

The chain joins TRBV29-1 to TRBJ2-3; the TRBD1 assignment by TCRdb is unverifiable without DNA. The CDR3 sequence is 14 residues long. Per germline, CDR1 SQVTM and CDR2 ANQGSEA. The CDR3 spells CSVNDRVRADTQYF.

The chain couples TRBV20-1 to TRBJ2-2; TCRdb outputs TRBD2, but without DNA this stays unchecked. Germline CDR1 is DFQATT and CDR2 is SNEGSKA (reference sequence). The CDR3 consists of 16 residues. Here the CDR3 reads CSARDLGSGRTGELFF.

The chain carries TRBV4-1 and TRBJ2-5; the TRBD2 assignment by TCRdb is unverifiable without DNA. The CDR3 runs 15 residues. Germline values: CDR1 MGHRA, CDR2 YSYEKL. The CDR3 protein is CASSQPAGESGTQYF.

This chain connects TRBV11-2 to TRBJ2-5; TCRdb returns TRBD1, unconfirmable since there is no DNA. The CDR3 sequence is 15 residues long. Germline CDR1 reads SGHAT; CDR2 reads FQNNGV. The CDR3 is CASSLQEGRTETQYF.

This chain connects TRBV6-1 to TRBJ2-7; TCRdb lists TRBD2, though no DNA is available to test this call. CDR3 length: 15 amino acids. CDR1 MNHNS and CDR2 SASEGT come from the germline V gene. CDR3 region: CASRGGQRISYEQYF.

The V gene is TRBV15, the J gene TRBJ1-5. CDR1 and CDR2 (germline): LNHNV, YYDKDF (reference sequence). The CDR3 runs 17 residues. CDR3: CATSRGVLGPRDQPQHF. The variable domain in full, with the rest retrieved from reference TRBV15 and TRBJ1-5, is DAMVIQNPRYQVTQFGKPVTLSCSQTLNHNVMYWYQQKSSQAPKLLFHYYDKDFNNEADTPDNFQSRRPNTSFCFLDIRSPGLGDTAMYLCATSRGVLGPRDQPQHFGDGTRLSIL.

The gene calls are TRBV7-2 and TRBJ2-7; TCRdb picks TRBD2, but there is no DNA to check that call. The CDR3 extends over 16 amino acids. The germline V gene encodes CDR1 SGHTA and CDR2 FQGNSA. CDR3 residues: CASSLTSGRNLYEQYF.

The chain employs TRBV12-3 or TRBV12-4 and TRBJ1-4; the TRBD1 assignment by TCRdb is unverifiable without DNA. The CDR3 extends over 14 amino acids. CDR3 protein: CASSSRDRAEKLFF.

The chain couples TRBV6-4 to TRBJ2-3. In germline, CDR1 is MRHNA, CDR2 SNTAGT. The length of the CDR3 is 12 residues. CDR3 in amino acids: CASNFFRDTQYF.

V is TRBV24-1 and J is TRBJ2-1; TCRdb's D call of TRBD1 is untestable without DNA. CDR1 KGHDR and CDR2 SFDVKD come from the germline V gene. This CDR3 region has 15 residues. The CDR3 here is CATSDDRVPYNEQFF.

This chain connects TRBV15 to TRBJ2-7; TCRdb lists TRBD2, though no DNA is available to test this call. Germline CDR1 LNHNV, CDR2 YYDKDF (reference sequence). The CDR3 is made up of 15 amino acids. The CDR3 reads CATSMAGGNSYEQYF.

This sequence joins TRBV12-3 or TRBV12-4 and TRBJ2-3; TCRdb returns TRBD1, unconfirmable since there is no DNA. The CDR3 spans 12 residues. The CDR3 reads CASSSTGNTQYF.

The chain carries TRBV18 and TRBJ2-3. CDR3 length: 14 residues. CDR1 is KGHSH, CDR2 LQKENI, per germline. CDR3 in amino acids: CASSPNGPIDTQYF.

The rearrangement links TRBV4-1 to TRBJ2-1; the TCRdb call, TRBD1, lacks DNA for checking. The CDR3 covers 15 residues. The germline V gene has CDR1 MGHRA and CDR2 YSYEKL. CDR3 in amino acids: CASSQEEGAYNEQFF.

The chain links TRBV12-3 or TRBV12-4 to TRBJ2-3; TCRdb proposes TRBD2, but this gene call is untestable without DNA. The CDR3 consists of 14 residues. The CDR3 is CASGQLKSSDTQYF.

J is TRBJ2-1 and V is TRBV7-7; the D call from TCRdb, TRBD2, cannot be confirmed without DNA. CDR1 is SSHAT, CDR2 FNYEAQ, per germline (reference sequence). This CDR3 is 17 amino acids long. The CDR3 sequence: CASSSSPPGLAGDEQFF. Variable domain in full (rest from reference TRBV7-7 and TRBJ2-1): GAGVSQSPRYKVTKRGQDVTLRCDPISSHATLYWYQQALGQGPEFLTYFNYEAQPDKSGLPSDRFSAERPEGSISTLTIQRTEQRDSAMYRCASSSSPPGLAGDEQFFGPGTRLTVL.

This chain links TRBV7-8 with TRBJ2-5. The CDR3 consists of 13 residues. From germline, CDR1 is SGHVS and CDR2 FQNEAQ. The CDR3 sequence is CASSFGAEETQYF.

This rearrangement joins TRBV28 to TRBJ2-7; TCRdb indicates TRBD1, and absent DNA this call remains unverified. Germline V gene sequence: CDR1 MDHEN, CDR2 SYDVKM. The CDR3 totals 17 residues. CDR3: CASIRDRGPGRGYEQYF.